The clone carrying this TCR beta chain was recorded only once. What it recognizes is unknown. This record belongs to a study of shared clonotypes between healthy human individuals. Study in general: Samples came from a couple of female and a few male donors aged 18 to 49. Per donor, CD8 memory used one plate, CD8 naive used two, CD4 memory used three and CD4 naive used three.

V lost 8 bases and J lost 5, with 19 bases in between. This CDR3 is built from 14 residues. Germline values: CDR1 MNHEY, CDR2 SMNVEV (reference sequence). Naive-designated CD8 cells lacked CD45RO, were positively enriched for CCR7, and omitted terminally differentiated effector memory CD45RA+ cells. Healthy adults negative for HIV, lacking recent acute infections or vaccinations, served as donors. Some clones are missing from TCRdb's copy, which holds only in-frame ones; the method was immunoSEQ multiplex PCR. This table has around 600,000 clones, about 98% appearing once. Whole-study findings and limits: Non-shared clonotypes displayed generation probabilities falling below those of clonotypes present in all four donors.

V usage is TRBV27 and J usage is TRBJ2-7; unclear D gene. This sequence originates from a man between 25 and 39 years old in good health. The material sequenced was naive CD8+ T cells sorted from blood. For the CDR3, the DNA is TGTGCCAGCGCAAATATCCAAACTATCAACGAGCAGTACTTC. Translation: CASANIQTINEQYF.